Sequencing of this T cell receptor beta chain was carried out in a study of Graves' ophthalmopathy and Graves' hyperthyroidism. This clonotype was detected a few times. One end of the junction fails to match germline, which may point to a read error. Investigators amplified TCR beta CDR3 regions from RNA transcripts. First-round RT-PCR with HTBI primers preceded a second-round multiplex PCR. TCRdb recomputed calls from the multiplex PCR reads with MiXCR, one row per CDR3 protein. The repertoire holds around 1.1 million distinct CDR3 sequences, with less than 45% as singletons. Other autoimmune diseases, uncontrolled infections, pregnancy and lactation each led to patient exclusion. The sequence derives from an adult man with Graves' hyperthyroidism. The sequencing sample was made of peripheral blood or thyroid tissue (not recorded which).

CDR3 residues: CASSFVVKSDQYF. The CDR3 nucleotides are TGTGCCAGCAGTTTTGTTGTGAAATCGGATCAGTACTTC. This chain joins TRBV10-3 and TRBJ2-7; no clear D gene. The length of the CDR3 is 13 residues. Per the germline V gene, CDR1 is ENHRY and CDR2 is SYGVKD.